This is a list of T cell receptor beta chains from one sample in a study of cytomegalovirus exposure and HLA in healthy donors. TCRdb keeps only in-frame clones here, not all; method: immunoSEQ multiplex PCR. The sample shows 130,000 to 150,000 clones, roughly 80% of them seen only once. Sequenced input: PBMCs. The receptors were gathered from a boy aged 2-9 years in good health and CMV-seronegative. The CDR3 runs from the conserved cysteine through the conserved F or W. A D gene is named only where the DNA matches it firmly. Clone size is shown for a subset of rows, as once, few, many or a class of expanded clone.

clone_size | j_call | v_call | d_call | cdr3_nt | cdr3_aa
. | TRBJ1-4 | TRBV6-6 | TRBD1 | TGCGCCAGCAGTTTACGAACAGGGGGCTTAAATGAAAAACTGTTTTTT | CASSLRTGGLNEKLFF
. | TRBJ2-5 | TRBV5-8 | TRBD2 | TGTGCCAGCAGCTTGGGTGCGGGACTAGCGGAAGAGACCCAGTACTTC | CASSLGAGLAEETQYF
few | TRBJ2-7 | TRBV9 | TRBD2 | TGTGCCAGCAGCGTAAGTAGCGGGGGCCCCTACGAGCAGTACTTC | CASSVSSGGPYEQYF
. | TRBJ1-6 | TRBV7-8 | . | TGTGCCAGCAGCACCCGGTGGGGGGGGATCTCCTATAATTCACCCCTCCACTTT | CASSTRWGGISYNSPLHF
. | TRBJ2-1 | TRBV5-1 | TRBD2 | TGCGCCAGCAGCTTGGGACTAGCGGGGGAGACCTACAATGAGCAGTTCTTC | CASSLGLAGETYNEQFF
. | TRBJ1-5 | TRBV2 | . | TGTGCCAGCTCCGTGCAGGGCCAAAATAGGCCCCAGCATTTT | CASSVQGQNRPQHF
once | TRBJ2-5 | TRBV7-9 | TRBD1 | TGTGCCAGCAGCCCGTACAGGGGCCAAGAGACCCAGTACTTC | CASSPYRGQETQYF
. | TRBJ2-7 | TRBV27 | . | TGTGCCAGCAGTTTATACACAGGGCGGCGCGAGCAGTACTTC | CASSLYTGRREQYF
. | TRBJ2-2 | TRBV7-2 | . | TGTGCCAGCAGGTCCCTTATGTACACCGGGGAGCTGTTTTTT | CASRSLMYTGELFF
. | TRBJ1-1 | TRBV28 | TRBD1 | TGTGCCAGCAGCCGGACAGGAAACACTGAAGCTTTCTTT | CASSRTGNTEAFF
. | TRBJ2-1 | TRBV7-8 | . | TGTGCCAGCAGCGCCACAGGGCGGTCTGAGCAGTTCTTC | CASSATGRSEQFF
. | TRBJ1-1 | TRBV6-5 | . | TGTGCCAGCAGTTACTCAGAGACAGGTGAAGCTTTCTTT | CASSYSETGEAFF
. | TRBJ2-7 | TRBV20-1 | . | TGCAGTGCTCAGTCGGCGGGGGAGCAGTACTTC | CSAQSAGEQYF
. | TRBJ2-7 | TRBV7-9 | TRBD2 | TGTGCCAGCAGCTTAGACCCGCGGCAGCGGGGGGCCTTGGATGAGCAGTACTTC | CASSLDPRQRGALDEQYF
. | TRBJ2-2 | TRBV15 | TRBD1 | TGTGCCACCAGCCCGACAGGGGCGTACACCGGGGAGCTGTTTTTT | CATSPTGAYTGELFF
. | TRBJ2-1 | TRBV7-2 | TRBD1 | TGTGCCAGCAGCTTAGGGTGGGGACAGGGATCCTACAATGAGCAGTTCTTC | CASSLGWGQGSYNEQFF